These T cell receptor beta chains were read from a single sample in a study of CD8+ T cells in alopecia areata. The method was immunoSEQ multiplex PCR; TCRdb's version includes in-frame clones alone and lacks a portion of them. The sample lists approximately 180,000 clones; approximately 70% were seen once. The sample here was CD8+ T cells sorted from blood, taken at week 0. Source of these receptors: a human donor with alopecia areata. Each CDR3 is given with its conserved first and last residue. A D gene is named only where the DNA matches it firmly. A clone size is listed for some rows: how often the clone was seen (once, few, many), or a class if it is expanded.

D gene,clone size,V gene,J gene,CDR3 protein,CDR3 DNA
-,-,TRBV13,TRBJ2-5,CASSLTPGETQYF,TGTGCCAGCAGCTTAACCCCCGGGGAGACCCAGTACTTC
-,-,TRBV29-1,TRBJ1-1,CSVDGGIGTEAFF,TGCAGCGTTGACGGGGGCATTGGGACTGAAGCTTTCTTT
TRBD2,-,TRBV9,TRBJ2-3,CASSPRAGGAADTQYF,TGTGCCAGCAGCCCTCGGGCGGGGGGTGCCGCAGATACGCAGTATTTT
-,-,TRBV29-1,TRBJ1-2,CSDQTGESLVNYGYTF,TGCAGCGACCAAACAGGTGAATCTCTGGTTAACTATGGCTACACCTTC
-,few,TRBV29-1,TRBJ2-2,CSVEEGSTGELFF,TGCAGCGTTGAGGAGGGGTCCACCGGGGAGCTGTTTTTT
TRBD1,-,TRBV27,TRBJ1-5,CASSLTGNQPQHF,TGTGCCAGCAGCCTGACAGGGAATCAGCCCCAGCATTTT
-,once,TRBV5-6,TRBJ2-1,CASSWPHAGNEQFF,TGTGCCAGCAGCTGGCCCCATGCGGGGAATGAGCAGTTCTTC
-,-,TRBV6-1,TRBJ2-2,CAGTNTGELFF,TGTGCCGGGACTAACACCGGGGAGCTGTTTTTT
-,-,TRBV13,TRBJ2-5,CASSPRGTQETQYF,TGTGCCAGCAGCCCGAGGGGGACTCAAGAGACCCAGTACTTC
-,-,TRBV15,TRBJ1-2,CATRDTNYGYTF,TGTGCCACCAGAGACACTAACTATGGCTACACCTTC
-,-,TRBV7-8,TRBJ2-5,CASSLEGGGETQYF,TGTGCCAGCAGCTTAGAGGGGGGCGGTGAGACCCAGTACTTC
-,-,TRBV5-1,TRBJ1-1,CASSSDSGTEAFF,TGCGCCAGCAGCTCCGACTCCGGCACTGAAGCTTTCTTT
-,-,TRBV7-9,TRBJ1-6,CASSLAGEHSPLHF,TGTGCCAGCAGCTTAGCAGGGGAGCATTCACCCCTCCACTTT
TRBD1,few,TRBV18,TRBJ1-2,CASSQGDSYGYTF,TGTGCCAGCTCACAGGGGGACAGCTATGGCTACACCTTC
TRBD2,few,TRBV29-1,TRBJ2-1,CSGVGLAGSSYNEQFF,TGCAGCGGAGTGGGACTAGCGGGGAGCTCCTACAATGAGCAGTTCTTC
-,-,TRBV5-1,TRBJ2-7,CASSLVRGTYEQYF,TGCGCCAGCAGCTTAGTCCGGGGAACCTACGAGCAGTACTTC
-,few,TRBV5-1,TRBJ2-5,CASSSDNEETQYF,TGCGCCAGCAGCTCCGACAACGAGGAGACCCAGTACTTC
-,few,TRBV19,TRBJ2-5,CASNIWRGQTQYF,TGTGCCAGTAATATTTGGAGGGGCCAGACCCAGTACTTC
-,-,TRBV10-3,TRBJ2-3,CAISYNDRPPTDTQYF,TGTGCCATCAGCTACAATGACAGACCACCCACAGATACGCAGTATTTT
-,-,TRBV29-1,TRBJ2-2,CSVPGPNTGELFF,TGCAGCGTTCCCGGACCGAACACCGGGGAGCTGTTTTTT
-,-,TRBV29-1,TRBJ1-2,CSVEDQGTGNYGYTF,TGCAGCGTTGAAGATCAAGGGACGGGTAACTATGGCTACACCTTC
-,-,TRBV23-1,TRBJ2-1,CASTGGQSNNEQFF,TGCGCCAGCACCGGTGGACAGTCAAACAATGAGCAGTTCTTC
-,-,TRBV6-5,TRBJ1-4,CASSYAGPPSNEKLFF,TGTGCCAGCAGTTACGCAGGACCCCCTTCTAATGAAAAACTGTTTTTT
-,-,TRBV9,TRBJ1-2,CASGHGYTF,TGTGCCAGCGGCCATGGCTACACCTTC
TRBD1,once,TRBV13,TRBJ1-5,CASSFGTGEYQPQHF,TGTGCCAGCAGCTTTGGGACAGGGGAGTATCAGCCCCAGCATTTT
-,once,TRBV11-2,TRBJ2-6,CASSLAGTANVLTF,TGTGCCAGCAGCTTAGCTGGGACGGCCAACGTCCTGACTTTC
-,-,TRBV10-3,TRBJ1-2,CAISEFNGPNYGYTF,TGTGCCATCAGTGAGTTCAACGGACCCAACTATGGCTACACCTTC
-,-,TRBV11-3,TRBJ2-7,CASSADGLSYEQYF,TGTGCCAGCAGCGCGGATGGCCTATCCTACGAGCAGTACTTC
-,-,TRBV6-5,TRBJ2-6,CASSDGYSGANVLTF,TGTGCCAGCAGCGACGGTTACTCTGGGGCCAACGTCCTGACTTTC
-,-,TRBV2,TRBJ1-5,CASSESEYSNQPQHF,TGTGCCAGCAGTGAGTCGGAGTATAGCAATCAGCCCCAGCATTTT
-,few,TRBV21-1,TRBJ2-7,CASSKGDRSFGEQYF,TGTGCCAGCAGCAAAGGGGACAGAAGTTTTGGCGAGCAGTACTTC
TRBD1,-,TRBV9,TRBJ2-7,CASSVGTGGVYEQYF,TGTGCCAGCAGCGTGGGGACAGGGGGAGTCTACGAGCAGTACTTC
-,-,TRBV5-1,TRBJ2-3,CASSLVGSTDTQYF,TGCGCCAGCAGCTTGGTAGGAAGCACAGATACGCAGTATTTT
-,-,TRBV4-1,TRBJ1-5,CASSQEGGRNQPQHF,TGCGCCAGCAGCCAAGAGGGAGGAAGGAATCAGCCCCAGCATTTT
-,-,TRBV5-1,TRBJ2-1,CASSTDLGEQFF,TGCGCCAGCAGCACGGACTTGGGTGAGCAGTTCTTC
-,-,TRBV7-6,TRBJ2-1,CASSLGSGLRYNEQFF,TGTGCCAGCAGCTTAGGGAGCGGGCTGCGCTACAATGAGCAGTTCTTC
TRBD1,-,TRBV5-6,TRBJ2-7,CASSPTRDRGYEQYF,TGTGCCAGCAGCCCCACCCGGGACAGGGGCTACGAGCAGTACTTC
TRBD1,few,TRBV6-4,TRBJ1-6,CASSEDRDNSPLHF,TGTGCCAGCAGTGAGGACAGGGATAATTCACCCCTCCACTTT
TRBD1,-,TRBV6-5,TRBJ2-1,CASSYSGQGFEQFF,TGTGCCAGCAGTTACTCGGGACAGGGATTTGAGCAGTTCTTC
-,-,TRBV5-6,TRBJ2-4,CASSLQGRIAKNIQYF,TGTGCCAGCAGCTTGCAGGGACGGATAGCCAAAAACATTCAGTACTTC
-,-,TRBV13,TRBJ1-1,CASSPEAFF,TGTGCCAGCAGCCCTGAAGCTTTCTTT
-,once,TRBV10-2,TRBJ1-5,CASSDSSQGYRDEQPQHF,TGCGCCAGCAGTGACTCGAGTCAGGGATACAGGGATGAGCAGCCCCAGCATTTT
-,-,TRBV29-1,TRBJ2-7,CSVEGEGTAPYEQYF,TGCAGCGTTGAAGGGGAGGGGACAGCACCCTACGAGCAGTACTTC
-,few,TRBV2,TRBJ1-5,CASSYTPGRRSSAQHF,TGTGCCAGCAGTTATACTCCGGGACGAAGGTCGTCGGCCCAGCATTTT
-,few,TRBV6-5,TRBJ2-5,CASSYSGRSPPETQYF,TGTGCCAGCAGTTACTCGGGGCGGAGCCCCCCCGAGACCCAGTACTTC
-,few,TRBV13,TRBJ2-7,CASSLARGPQQYF,TGTGCCAGCAGCTTAGCCAGGGGTCCGCAGCAGTACTTC
-,once,TRBV4-1,TRBJ2-7,CASSQGAVSSYEQYF,TGCGCCAGCAGCCAAGGAGCAGTTTCCTCCTACGAGCAGTACTTC
-,-,TRBV29-1,TRBJ1-4,CSVEGLNEKLFF,TGCAGCGTTGAGGGTCTGAATGAAAAACTGTTTTTT
TRBD2,-,TRBV10-3,TRBJ2-7,CAISLGRQLAGGYEQYF,TGTGCCATCAGTCTGGGCCGACAACTAGCGGGGGGCTACGAGCAGTACTTC